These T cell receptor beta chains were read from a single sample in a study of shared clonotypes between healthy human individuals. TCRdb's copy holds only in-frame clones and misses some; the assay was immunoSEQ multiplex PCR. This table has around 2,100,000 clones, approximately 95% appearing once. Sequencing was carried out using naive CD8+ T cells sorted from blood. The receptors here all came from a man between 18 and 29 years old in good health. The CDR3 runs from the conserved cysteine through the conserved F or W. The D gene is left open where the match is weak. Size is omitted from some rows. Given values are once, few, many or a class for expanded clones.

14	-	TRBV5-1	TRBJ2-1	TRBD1	TGCGCCAGCAGCTACAGGGGGACGGACAATGAGCAGTTCTTC	CASSYRGTDNEQFF
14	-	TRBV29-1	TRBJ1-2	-	TGCAGCGTTGAAGATATGACAGAGATCTATGGCTACACCTTC	CSVEDMTEIYGYTF
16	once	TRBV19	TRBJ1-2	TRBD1	TGTGCCAGTAGTGAAGGACAGGGGGCTTCTAACTATGGCTACACCTTC	CASSEGQGASNYGYTF
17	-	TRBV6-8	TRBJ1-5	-	TGTGCCAGCAATTTTTTATCGAGGTCCGGGACACCCATTCGTGAGCATTTT	CASNFLSRSGTPIREHF
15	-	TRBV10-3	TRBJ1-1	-	TGTGCCATCAGTGAGTCAGAAGGGGGTAGGACTGAAGCTTTCTTT	CAISESEGGRTEAFF
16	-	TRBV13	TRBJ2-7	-	TGTGCCAGCAGCGTACTAACCGGGCCACGGTCCTACGAGCAGTACTTC	CASSVLTGPRSYEQYF
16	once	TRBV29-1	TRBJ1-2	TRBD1	TGCAGCGCTGGCCCCGGGACAGGGGGCGTCGCTGGTGGCTACACCTTC	CSAGPGTGGVAGGYTF
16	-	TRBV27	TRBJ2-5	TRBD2	TGTGCCAGCAGTCCGATAGCGGGAGTTATCGCGGAGACCCAGTACTTC	CASSPIAGVIAETQYF
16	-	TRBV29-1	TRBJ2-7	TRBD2	TGCAGCGTTGTCCCGACTTCCGTGACTAGCGGGTACGAGCAGTACTTC	CSVVPTSVTSGYEQYF
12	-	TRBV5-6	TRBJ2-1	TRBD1	TGTGCCACGGCAGGGGGCAACAATGAGCAGTTCTTC	CATAGGNNEQFF
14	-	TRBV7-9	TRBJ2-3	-	TGTGCCAGCAGCTCTTGGGGAGCCACAGATACGCAGTATTTT	CASSSWGATDTQYF
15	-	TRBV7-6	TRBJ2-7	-	TGTGCCAGCACCCCGTTATTGGAACCCTCCTACGAGCAGTACTTC	CASTPLLEPSYEQYF
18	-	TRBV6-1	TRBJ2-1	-	TGTGCCAGCAGTCAAGAGGGTTGGGCTAGCCTTACCTACAATGAGCAGTTCTTC	CASSQEGWASLTYNEQFF
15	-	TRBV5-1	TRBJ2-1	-	TGCGCCAGCAGCTCTGGGTCCAGCTCCTACAATGAGCAGTTCTTC	CASSSGSSSYNEQFF
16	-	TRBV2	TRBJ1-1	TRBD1	TGTGCCAGCAGTGTTGGGACAGGGGGCATGAACACTGAAGCTTTCTTT	CASSVGTGGMNTEAFF
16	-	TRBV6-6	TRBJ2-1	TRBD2	TGTGCCAGCAGTTACCCTCCGGCTAGCGGGAACAATGAGCAGTTCTTC	CASSYPPASGNNEQFF
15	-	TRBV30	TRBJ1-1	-	TGTGCCTGGAGAGGGTCGTTGGGGGTGGGCACTGAAGCTTTCTTT	CAWRGSLGVGTEAFF
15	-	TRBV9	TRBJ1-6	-	TGTGCCAGCAGCGTAGAAGCAGACTATAATTCACCCCTCCACTTT	CASSVEADYNSPLHF
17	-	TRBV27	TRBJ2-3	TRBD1	TGTGCCAGCAGTTTATCATGGGGGGACAGGGTCCCAGATACGCAGTATTTT	CASSLSWGDRVPDTQYF
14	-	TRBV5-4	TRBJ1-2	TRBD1	TGTGCCAGCAGCAGTGGGACAGAGTTTTATGGCTACACCTTC	CASSSGTEFYGYTF
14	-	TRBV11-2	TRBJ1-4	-	TGTGCCAGCAGCAATCTCGCGGTCGCTGAAAAACTGTTTTTT	CASSNLAVAEKLFF
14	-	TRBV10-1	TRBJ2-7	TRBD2	TGCGCCAGCAGTGAGGGGACTAGCGGGAGCGAGCAGTACTTC	CASSEGTSGSEQYF
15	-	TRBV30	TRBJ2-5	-	TGTGCCTGGAGCGGAGATAGCCCGGGAGTCGAGACCCAGTACTTC	CAWSGDSPGVETQYF
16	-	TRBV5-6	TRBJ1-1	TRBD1	TGTGCCAGCAGCTTGGCGGACAGGGATTGGCTCACTGAAGCTTTCTTT	CASSLADRDWLTEAFF
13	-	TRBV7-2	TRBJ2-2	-	TGTGCCAGCAGCCAGGCGAACACCGGGGAGCTGTTTTTT	CASSQANTGELFF
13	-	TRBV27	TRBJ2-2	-	TGTGCCAGCAGGCCCCGGGGTCCCGGGGAGCTGTTTTTT	CASRPRGPGELFF
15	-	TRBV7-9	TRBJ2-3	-	TGTGCCAGCAGACCACAGGGTCCACGGATGGATACGCAGTATTTT	CASRPQGPRMDTQYF
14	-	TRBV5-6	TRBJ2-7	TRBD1	TGTGCCAGCAGCTTAATGGACAGGGCATACGAGCAGTACTTC	CASSLMDRAYEQYF
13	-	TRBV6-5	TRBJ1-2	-	TGTGCCAGCAGTTTCCAGGAAAACTATGGCTACACCTTC	CASSFQENYGYTF
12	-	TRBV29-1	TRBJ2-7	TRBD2	TGCAGCGCCGCCGGGACTAGCTACGAGCAGTACTTC	CSAAGTSYEQYF
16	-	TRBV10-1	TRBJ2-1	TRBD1	TGCGCCAGCAGCGGATCCGGGACAGACTCCTACAATGAGCAGTTCTTC	CASSGSGTDSYNEQFF
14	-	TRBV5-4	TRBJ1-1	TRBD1	TGTGCCAGCAGCTGGACAGGGGGGAACACTGAAGCTTTCTTT	CASSWTGGNTEAFF
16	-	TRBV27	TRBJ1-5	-	TGTGCCAGCAGCCCCGGCTACCTGGGGGCGCATCAGCCCCAGCATTTT	CASSPGYLGAHQPQHF
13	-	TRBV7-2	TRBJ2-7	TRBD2	TGTGCCAGCAGAGCTAGCGGGACCTACGAGCAGTACTTC	CASRASGTYEQYF
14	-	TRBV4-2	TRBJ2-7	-	TGTGCCAGCAGCCAAGCCGGAGGGATGGACGAGCAGTACTTC	CASSQAGGMDEQYF
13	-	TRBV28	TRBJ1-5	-	TGTGCCAGCAGTTTGAGGGGACGCCAGCCCCAGCATTTT	CASSLRGRQPQHF
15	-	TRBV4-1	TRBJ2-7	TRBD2	TGCGCCAGCAGCCCGGCTAGCGGGAGGGGCGACGAGCAGTACTTC	CASSPASGRGDEQYF
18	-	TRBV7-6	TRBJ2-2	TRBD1	TGTGCCAGCAGTTCGATGGGACAGGGGGATTTCTTTTCCGGGGAGCTGTTTTTT	CASSSMGQGDFFSGELFF
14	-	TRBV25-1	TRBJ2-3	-	TGTGCCAGCAGTGAATGGGATAGCGGAGCTACGCAGTATTTT	CASSEWDSGATQYF
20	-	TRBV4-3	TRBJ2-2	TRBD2	TGCGCCAGCAGCCACGGGTGGGGGAGGCTAGCGGGAGTGTCTACCGGGGAGCTGTTTTTT	CASSHGWGRLAGVSTGELFF
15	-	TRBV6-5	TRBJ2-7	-	TGTGCCAGCAGCTCACTCCGGGACACCCCCTACGAGCAGTACTTC	CASSSLRDTPYEQYF
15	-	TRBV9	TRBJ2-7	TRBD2	TGTGCCAGCAGCGGGCCGGGACTAGCGGGACAGGAGCAGTACTTC	CASSGPGLAGQEQYF
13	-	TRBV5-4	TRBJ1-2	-	TGTGCCAGCAGCCGGGACACGGCCGGGGGCTACACCTTC	CASSRDTAGGYTF
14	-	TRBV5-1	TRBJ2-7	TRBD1	TGCGCCAGCAGCTGGACAGGGTCACCTGACGAGCAGTACTTC	CASSWTGSPDEQYF
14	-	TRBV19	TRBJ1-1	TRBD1	TGTGCCAGTAGTCCTCGACAGGGGAACACTGAAGCTTTCTTT	CASSPRQGNTEAFF
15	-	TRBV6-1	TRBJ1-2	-	TGTGCCAGCAGTGAAAGGGGCGGGTTTGTCGATGGCTACACCTTC	CASSERGGFVDGYTF
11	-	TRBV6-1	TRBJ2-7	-	TGTGCCAGCAGCACAACAGTCGAGCAGTACTTC	CASSTTVEQYF
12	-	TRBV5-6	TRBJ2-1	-	TGTGCCAGCAGCTTCATGGGTGATGAGCAGTTCTTC	CASSFMGDEQFF
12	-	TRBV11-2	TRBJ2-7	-	TGTGCCAGCAGCGATGGGGGCTACGAGCAGTACTTC	CASSDGGYEQYF
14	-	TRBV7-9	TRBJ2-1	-	TGTGCCAGCAGCTCCCCCACAGGGCACAATGAGCAGTTCTTC	CASSSPTGHNEQFF
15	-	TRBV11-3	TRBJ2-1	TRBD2	TGTGCCAGCAGTAGGGGACTAGCGGGGCCCAATGAGCAGTTCTTC	CASSRGLAGPNEQFF
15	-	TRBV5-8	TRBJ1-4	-	TGTGCCAGCAGCTTGGGGGAGGGGCTCATCGAAAAACTGTTTTTT	CASSLGEGLIEKLFF
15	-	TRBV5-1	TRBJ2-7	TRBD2	TGCGCCAGCAGCCCATGGGCGGGGGGTACGGAAGAGCAGTACTTC	CASSPWAGGTEEQYF
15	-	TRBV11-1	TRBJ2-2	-	TGTGCCAGCAGCTTTTCAGGGGCAGGGACCGGGGAGCTGTTTTTT	CASSFSGAGTGELFF
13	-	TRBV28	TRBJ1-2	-	TGTGCCAGCAGTTTTGGGGGAAACTATGGCTACACCTTC	CASSFGGNYGYTF
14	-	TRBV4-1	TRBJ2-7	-	TGCGCCAGCAGCCAGACGGGACTGGGGTACGAGCAGTACTTC	CASSQTGLGYEQYF
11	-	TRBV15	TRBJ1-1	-	TGTGCCACGAGACGAGGGCGTGAAGCTTTCTTT	CATRRGREAFF